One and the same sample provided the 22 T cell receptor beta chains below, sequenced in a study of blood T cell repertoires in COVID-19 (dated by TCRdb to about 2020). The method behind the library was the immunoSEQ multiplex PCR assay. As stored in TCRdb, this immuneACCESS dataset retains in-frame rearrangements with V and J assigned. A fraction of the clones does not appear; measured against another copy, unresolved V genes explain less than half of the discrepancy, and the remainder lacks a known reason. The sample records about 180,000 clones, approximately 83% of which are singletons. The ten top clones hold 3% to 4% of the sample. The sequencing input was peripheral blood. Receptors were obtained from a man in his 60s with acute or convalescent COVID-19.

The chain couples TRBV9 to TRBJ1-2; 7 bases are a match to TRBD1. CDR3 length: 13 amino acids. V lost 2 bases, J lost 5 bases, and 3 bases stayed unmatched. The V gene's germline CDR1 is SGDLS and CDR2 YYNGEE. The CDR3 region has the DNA TGTGCCAGCAGCGTTGGGACAGATTATGGCTACACCTTC. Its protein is CASSVGTDYGYTF.

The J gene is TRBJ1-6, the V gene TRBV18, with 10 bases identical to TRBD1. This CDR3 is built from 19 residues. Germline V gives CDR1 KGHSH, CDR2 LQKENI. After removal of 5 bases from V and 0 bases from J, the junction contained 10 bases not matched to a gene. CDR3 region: CASSYGQGGLSSYNSPLHF. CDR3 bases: TGTGCCAGCTCATACGGACAGGGGGGCTTAAGCTCCTATAATTCACCCCTCCACTTT. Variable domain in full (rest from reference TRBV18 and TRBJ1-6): NAGVMQNPRHLVRRRGQEARLRCSPMKGHSHVYWYRQLPEEGLKFMVYLQKENIIDESGMPKERFSAEFPKEGPSILRIQQVVRGDSAAYFCASSYGQGGLSSYNSPLHFGNGTRLTVT.

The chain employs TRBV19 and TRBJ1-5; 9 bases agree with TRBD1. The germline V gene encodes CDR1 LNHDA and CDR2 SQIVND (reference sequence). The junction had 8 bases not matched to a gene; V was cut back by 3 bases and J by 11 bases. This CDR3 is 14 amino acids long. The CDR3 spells CASSIGGQGAAQHF. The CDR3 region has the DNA TGTGCCAGTAGTATTGGGGGACAGGGTGCGGCCCAGCATTTT.

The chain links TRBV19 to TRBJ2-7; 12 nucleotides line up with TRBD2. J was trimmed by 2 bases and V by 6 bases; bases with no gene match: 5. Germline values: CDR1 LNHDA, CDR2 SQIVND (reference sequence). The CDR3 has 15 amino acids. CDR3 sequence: CASSRTSGTAYEQYF. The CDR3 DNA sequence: TGTGCCAGTAGCCGGACTAGCGGGACCGCCTACGAGCAGTACTTC.

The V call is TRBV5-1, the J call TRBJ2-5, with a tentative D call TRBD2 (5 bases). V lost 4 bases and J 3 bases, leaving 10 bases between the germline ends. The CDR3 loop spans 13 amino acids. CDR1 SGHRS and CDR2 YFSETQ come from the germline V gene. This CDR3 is CASSGGLKETQYF. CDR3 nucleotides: TGCGCCAGCAGCGGCGGACTTAAAGAGACCCAGTACTTC.

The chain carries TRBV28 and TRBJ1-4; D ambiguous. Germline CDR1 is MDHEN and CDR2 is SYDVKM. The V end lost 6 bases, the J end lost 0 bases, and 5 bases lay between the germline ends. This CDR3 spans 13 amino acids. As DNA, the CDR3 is TGTGCCAGCAGCCGGTCAACTAATGAAAAACTGTTTTTT. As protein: CASSRSTNEKLFF.

CDR3 nucleotide sequence: TGTGCCAGCAGCCTATCTTCGAATAGCAATCAGCCCCAGCATTTT. It yields the protein CASSLSSNSNQPQHF. This sequence joins TRBV6-5 and TRBJ1-5, with D hard to call. The CDR3 length is 15 residues. Germline CDR1 MNHEY, CDR2 SVGAGI. Trimming took 6 bases from V and 0 from J, leaving 12 bases between them.

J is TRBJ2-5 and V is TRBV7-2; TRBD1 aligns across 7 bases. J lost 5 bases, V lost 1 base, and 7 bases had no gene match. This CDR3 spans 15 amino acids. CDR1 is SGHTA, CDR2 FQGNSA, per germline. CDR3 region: CASSLGRQGRETQYF. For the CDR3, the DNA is TGTGCCAGCAGCTTAGGTCGACAGGGAAGGGAGACCCAGTACTTC.

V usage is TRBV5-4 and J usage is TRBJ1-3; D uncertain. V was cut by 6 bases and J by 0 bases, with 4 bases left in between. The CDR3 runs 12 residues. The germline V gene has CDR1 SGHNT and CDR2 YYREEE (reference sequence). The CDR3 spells CASMSSGNTIYF. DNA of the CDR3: TGTGCCAGCATGAGCTCTGGAAACACCATATATTTT.

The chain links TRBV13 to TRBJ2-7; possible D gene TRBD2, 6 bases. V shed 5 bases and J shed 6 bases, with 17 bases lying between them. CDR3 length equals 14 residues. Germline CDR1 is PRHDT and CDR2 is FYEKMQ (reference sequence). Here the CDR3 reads CASSRPGESSEQYF. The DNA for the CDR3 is TGTGCCAGCAGCCGGCCGGGGGAATCGAGCGAGCAGTACTTC.

CDR3 nucleotide sequence: TGTGCCAGCAGCGAGACAACAGGGGCCGGCGCTGAAGCTTTCTTT. It translates to CASSETTGAGAEAFF. This chain connects TRBV7-8 to TRBJ1-1; 7 bases line up with TRBD1. The CDR3 consists of 15 residues. V shed 5 bases and J 6 bases; nucleotides not matched to a gene: 12. The germline V gene encodes CDR1 SGHVS and CDR2 FQNEAQ.

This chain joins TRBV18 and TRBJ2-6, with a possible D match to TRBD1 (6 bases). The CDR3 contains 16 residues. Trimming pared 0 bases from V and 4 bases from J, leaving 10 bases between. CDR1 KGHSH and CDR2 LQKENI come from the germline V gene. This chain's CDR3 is CASSPPTGTGANVLTF. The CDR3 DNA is TGTGCCAGCTCACCACCCACAGGGACCGGGGCCAACGTCCTGACTTTC.

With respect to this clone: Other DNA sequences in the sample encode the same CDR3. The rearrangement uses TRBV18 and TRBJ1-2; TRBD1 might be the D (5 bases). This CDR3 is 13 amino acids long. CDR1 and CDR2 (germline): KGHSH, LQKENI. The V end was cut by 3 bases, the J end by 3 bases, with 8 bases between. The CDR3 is CASSPGQDYGYTF. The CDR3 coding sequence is TGTGCCAGCTCACCCGGACAAGACTATGGCTACACCTTC.

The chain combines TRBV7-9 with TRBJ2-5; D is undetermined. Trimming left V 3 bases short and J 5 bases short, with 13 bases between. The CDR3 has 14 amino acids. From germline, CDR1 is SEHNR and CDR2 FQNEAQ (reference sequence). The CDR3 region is CASSFGLNGETQYF. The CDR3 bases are TGTGCCAGCAGCTTTGGGCTCAATGGCGAGACCCAGTACTTC.

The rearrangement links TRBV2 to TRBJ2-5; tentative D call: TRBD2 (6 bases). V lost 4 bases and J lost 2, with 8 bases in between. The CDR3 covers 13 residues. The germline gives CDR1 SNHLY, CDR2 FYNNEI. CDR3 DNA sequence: TGTGCCAGCAGTGGGAGCGGGCAAGAGACCCAGTACTTC. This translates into CASSGSGQETQYF.

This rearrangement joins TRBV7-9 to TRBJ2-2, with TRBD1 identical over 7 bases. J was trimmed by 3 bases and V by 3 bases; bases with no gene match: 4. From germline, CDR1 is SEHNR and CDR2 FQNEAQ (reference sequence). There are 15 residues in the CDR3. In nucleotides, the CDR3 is TGTGCCAGCAGCTTTAGGGGGCTATACACCGGGGAGCTGTTTTTT. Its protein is CASSFRGLYTGELFF.

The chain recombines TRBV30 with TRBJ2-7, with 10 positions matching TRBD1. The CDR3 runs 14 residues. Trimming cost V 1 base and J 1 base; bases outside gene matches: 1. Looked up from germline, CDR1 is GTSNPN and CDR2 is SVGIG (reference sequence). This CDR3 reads CAWSGQGASYEQYF. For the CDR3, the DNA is TGTGCCTGGAGTGGACAGGGGGCATCCTACGAGCAGTACTTC.

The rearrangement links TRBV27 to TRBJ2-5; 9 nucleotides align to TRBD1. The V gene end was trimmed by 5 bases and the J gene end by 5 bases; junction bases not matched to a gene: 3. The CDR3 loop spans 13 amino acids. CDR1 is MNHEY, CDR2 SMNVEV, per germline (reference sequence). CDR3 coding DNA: TGTGCCAGCAGTGGGACAGGGCGTGAGACCCAGTACTTC. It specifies CASSGTGRETQYF.

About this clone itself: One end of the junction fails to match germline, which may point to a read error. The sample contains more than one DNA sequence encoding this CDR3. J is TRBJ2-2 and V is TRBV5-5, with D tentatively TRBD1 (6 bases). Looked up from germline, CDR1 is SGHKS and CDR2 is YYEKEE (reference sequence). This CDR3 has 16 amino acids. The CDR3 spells CASSPGAGSGSGELFF. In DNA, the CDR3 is TGTGCCAGCAGCCCAGGGGCCGGTTCGGGGTCCGGGGAGTTGTTTTTT.

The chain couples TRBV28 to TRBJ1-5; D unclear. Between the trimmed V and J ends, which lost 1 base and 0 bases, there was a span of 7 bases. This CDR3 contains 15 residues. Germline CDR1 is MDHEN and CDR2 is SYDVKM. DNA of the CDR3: TGTGCCAGCAGTTTATACAGTAATAGCAATCAGCCCCAGCATTTT. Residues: CASSLYSNSNQPQHF.

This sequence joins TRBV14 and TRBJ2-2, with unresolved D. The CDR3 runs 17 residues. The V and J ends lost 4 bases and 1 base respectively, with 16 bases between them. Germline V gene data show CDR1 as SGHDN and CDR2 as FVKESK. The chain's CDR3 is CASSPPPRLWNTGELFF. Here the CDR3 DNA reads TGTGCCAGCAGCCCACCCCCGCGGCTATGGAACACCGGGGAGCTGTTTTTT.

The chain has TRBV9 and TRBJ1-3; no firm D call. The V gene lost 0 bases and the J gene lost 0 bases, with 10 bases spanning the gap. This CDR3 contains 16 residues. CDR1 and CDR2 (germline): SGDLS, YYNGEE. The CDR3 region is CASSVAPLSSGNTIYF. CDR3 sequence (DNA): TGTGCCAGCAGCGTAGCCCCTCTGAGCTCTGGAAACACCATATATTTT.